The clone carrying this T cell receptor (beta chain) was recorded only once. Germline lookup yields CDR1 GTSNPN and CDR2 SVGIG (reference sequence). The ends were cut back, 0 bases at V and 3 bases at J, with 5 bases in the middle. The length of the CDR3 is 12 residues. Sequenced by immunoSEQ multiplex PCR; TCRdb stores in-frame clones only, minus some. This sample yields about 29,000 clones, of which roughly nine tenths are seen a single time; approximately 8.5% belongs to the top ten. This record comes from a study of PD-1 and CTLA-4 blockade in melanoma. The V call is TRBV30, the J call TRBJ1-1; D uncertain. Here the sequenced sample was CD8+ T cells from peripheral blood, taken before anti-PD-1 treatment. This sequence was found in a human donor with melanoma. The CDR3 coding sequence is TGTGCCTGGAGTGTAACCTACACTGAAGCTTTCTTT. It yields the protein CAWSVTYTEAFF.